A selection of T cell receptor beta chains follows, all from one sample in a study of shared clonotypes between healthy human individuals. Assay used: immunoSEQ multiplex PCR; TCRdb lists only in-frame clones, some missing. This table holds hundreds of thousands of clones, over 90% found once. The sequencing input was naive CD8+ T cells sorted from blood. The origin of the receptors is a man between 25 and 39 years old in good health. The conserved cysteine and the conserved F or W are not part of the CDR3 here. For some rows the clone size is stated as once, few or many, or as a class when expanded; others skip it.

abundance,v_gene,CDR3aa
NA,TRBV18,ASSATGGHSGNTIY
few,TRBV15,ATSRRTTMDGELF
NA,TRBV27,ASKPDRGWYEQY
NA,TRBV2,ASSTKGLNEKLF
NA,TRBV9,ASSTGVGYTEAF
NA,TRBV11-3,ASSTRASGSPYNEQF
NA,TRBV28,ASSPLFSGGRYTQY
once,TRBV30,AWSIPGQRANEQF
once,TRBV4-3,ASSQDGMGARTDTQY
NA,TRBV5-1,ASSLWELAEPLTYEQY
NA,TRBV29-1,SVEVRGTESSYEQY
NA,TRBV27,ASSLYSGPGRNTEAF
NA,TRBV6-1,ATSDTQY
NA,TRBV2,ASSTGTSNEQF
NA,TRBV27,ASSSIESTVYEQY
NA,TRBV7-9,ASSRRDRGYTEAF
NA,TRBV29-1,SVAPGHRDYYGYT
NA,TRBV29-1,SVEDLPVQGNEQF
NA,TRBV28,ASSLTGGTEAF
NA,TRBV25-1,ASSRGWGSGEQY
NA,TRBV27,ASSLSGVAGYEQY
NA,TRBV28,ASSLRRLNTEAF
NA,TRBV7-9,ASSLVLAGERRY
NA,TRBV7-9,ASSPRMPRATWDEQF
NA,TRBV7-7,ASSTPGHSETQY
NA,TRBV6-1,ASSGGWGHEQF
NA,TRBV14,ASSDTWGSLYGYT
NA,TRBV10-2,ASMSGSSYEQY
NA,TRBV29-1,SVEEREDYEQY
NA,TRBV6-5,ASRPLAGSYNEQF
NA,TRBV18,ASSPLSTRTGAYEQY
NA,TRBV7-9,ASSLGFQGPSGNTIY
NA,TRBV27,ASSVLGLASYNEQF
NA,TRBV27,ASSFSGSLYGYT
NA,TRBV7-9,ASSLERAPFYNEQF
NA,TRBV27,ASRNTQGWV
NA,TRBV4-3,ASSQGLVNEQF
NA,TRBV7-9,ASSETGARPQH
NA,TRBV27,ASSLYLGQHYNEQF
NA,TRBV6-4,ASSDSNRKY
NA,TRBV4-1,ASSQEGATDLYYEQY
NA,TRBV7-3,ASSPLGGRVPEQY
NA,TRBV4-2,ASSQEGTSGRYQF
NA,TRBV13,ASSLVLAGLYNEQF
NA,TRBV7-8,ASSLAGQGEAKNIQY
once,TRBV4-3,ASSQDRGGIRTGPNYGYT
NA,TRBV7-9,ASLHSGRVNLDEQF
NA,TRBV13,ASSLGGTSTDTQY
once,TRBV6-5,ASTTVLSYEQY
NA,TRBV30,ACSGSYEQY
once,TRBV7-6,ASSLGQGGNEQF
NA,TRBV27,ASSLRGSPSYEQY
NA,TRBV11-3,ASSTRTGVRGELF
NA,TRBV9,ASSEGDRRDYGYT